These 28 T cell receptor beta chains originate from one sample sequenced in a study of blood T cells in healthy people across ages. A J-beta primer mix and a sample-barcoded 5' primer were used in a second PCR of about 6 to 12 cycles. TCRdb re-called the 5' RACE reads through MiXCR, storing one row per CDR3 protein. The table lists over 950,000 distinct CDR3 sequences, 51% of them singletons, with about 21% in the top ten. Sequenced: blood. These receptor sequences come from a woman between 55 and 75 years old in good health.

CDR3 region: CAGQYGGSSYNEQFF. The CDR3 nucleotides are TGTGCCGGTCAATACGGGGGCAGCTCCTACAATGAGCAGTTCTTC. The V gene is TRBV7-9, the J gene TRBJ2-1; D may match TRBD1 or TRBD2 (6 bases each). The V end lost 11 bases, the J end lost 0 bases, and 17 bases lay between the germline ends. Looked up from germline, CDR1 is SEHNR and CDR2 is FQNEAQ (reference sequence). This CDR3 contains 15 residues.

This clonotype was detected only a few times. The chain has TRBV20-1 and TRBJ2-4; D perhaps matches TRBD1 (5 bases). The V end was cut by 3 bases, the J end by 5 bases, with 5 bases between. This CDR3 contains 11 residues. In germline, CDR1 is DFQATT, CDR2 SNEGSKA (reference sequence). CDR3 residues: CSASRENIQYF. The CDR3 region has the DNA TGCAGTGCTAGCAGGGAAAACATTCAGTACTTC.

The chain couples TRBV30 to TRBJ1-1; tentative D call: TRBD1 (5 bases). V lost 1 base and J 5 bases, leaving 8 bases between the germline ends. Germline-derived CDR1 and CDR2 are GTSNPN and SVGIG (reference sequence). This CDR3 region has 12 residues. The DNA of the CDR3 is TGTGCCTGGAGTGGTGGGGGAACTGAAGCTTTCTTT. It specifies CAWSGGGTEAFF.

This clonotype was recorded a few times. CDR3 DNA: TGTGCCAGCAGGAGAGACAGGGACGCCTACGAGCAGTACTTC. Translation gives CASRRDRDAYEQYF. This chain uses TRBV6-2 or TRBV6-3 with TRBJ2-7; 7 bases agree with TRBD1. CDR3 length equals 14 residues. The germline V gene has CDR1 MNHEY and CDR2 SVGEGT. The V and J ends lost 6 bases and 2 bases, in that order; junction bases with no gene match: 7.

This clonotype was seen only a few times. The rearrangement joins TRBV3-1 to TRBJ2-3; no clear D gene. The CDR3 loop spans 15 amino acids. V dropped 0 bases and J dropped 4 bases, with 11 bases sitting between them. CDR1 LGHDT and CDR2 YNNKEL come from the germline V gene (reference sequence). The CDR3, as DNA: TGTGCCAGCAGCCAAGATCTCTTGGGGTCAGATACGCAGTATTTT. It specifies CASSQDLLGSDTQYF.

DNA of the CDR3: TGTGCCAGCGGGGCTGGGGGAAGCTCCTACAATGAGCAGTTCTTC. Residues: CASGAGGSSYNEQFF. The V gene is TRBV28, the J gene TRBJ2-1, with D possibly called TRBD1 or TRBD2 (5 bases each). The V gene's germline CDR1 is MDHEN and CDR2 SYDVKM. This CDR3 contains 15 residues. Deletions cut 8 bases from V and 0 bases from J, with 14 bases between.

The rearrangement joins TRBV7-9 to TRBJ2-1; TRBD2 agrees at 7 bases. This CDR3 has 15 residues. Germline V gives CDR1 SEHNR, CDR2 FQNEAQ (reference sequence). The J segment lost 6 bases and the V segment lost 1 base, leaving 6 bases of the junction unmatched. CDR3 bases: TGTGCCAGCAGCTTAGACTGGACTAGTTTCAATGAGCAGTTCTTC. Its protein is CASSLDWTSFNEQFF. Using reference TRBV7-9 and TRBJ2-1 for the parts outside the CDR3, the full variable domain is DTGVSQNPRHKITKRGQNVTFRCDPISEHNRLYWYRQTLGQGPEFLTYFQNEAQLEKSRLLSDRFSAERPKGSFSTLEIQRTEQGDSAMYLCASSLDWTSFNEQFFGPGTRLTVL.

V gene TRBV20-1 combines with J gene TRBJ1-1; D not certain. This CDR3 has 13 residues. The germline gives CDR1 DFQATT, CDR2 SNEGSKA (reference sequence). V lost 6 bases and J lost 1, with 12 bases in between. The CDR3 reads CSASQTGNTEAFF. CDR3 nucleotides: TGCAGTGCAAGTCAAACGGGGAACACTGAAGCTTTCTTT.

The chain recombines TRBV7-6 with TRBJ2-5; either TRBD1 or TRBD2 may fit D (6 bases each). Germline V lookup: CDR1 SGHVS, CDR2 FNYEAQ. V was clipped by 1 base and J by 5 bases, with 11 bases between them. The CDR3 is 14 residues long. CDR3 in DNA: TGTGCCAGCAGCTTAGAAGGGGGGCAGGAGACCCAGTACTTC. This codes for CASSLEGGQETQYF.

This clonotype was seen a handful of times. This chain's CDR3 is CASSLASLAGDSTDTQYF. Written as DNA, the CDR3 is TGTGCCAGCAGCTTAGCGTCCCTTGCGGGAGATAGCACAGATACGCAGTATTTT. The chain employs TRBV7-6 and TRBJ2-3; 7 bases fit TRBD2. Germline CDR1 is SGHVS and CDR2 is FNYEAQ. The CDR3 has 18 residues. V shed 0 bases, J shed 0 bases, and the junction held 9 bases outside the gene matches.

J is TRBJ2-2 and V is TRBV7-3, with D possibly being TRBD2 (5 bases). The V gene lost 5 bases and the J gene lost 6 bases, with 13 bases spanning the gap. Germline-derived CDR1 and CDR2 are SGHTA and FQGTGA. CDR3 length: 14 amino acids. CDR3 amino acids: CASSQDSTAGELFF. The CDR3 DNA reads as TGTGCCAGCAGCCAGGACTCCACCGCCGGGGAGCTGTTTTTT.

The chain couples TRBV20-1 to TRBJ1-2, with no clear D. CDR1 and CDR2 from the germline V gene are DFQATT and SNEGSKA (reference sequence). V was trimmed by 1 base and J by 4 bases, leaving 19 bases between them. The CDR3 loop spans 16 amino acids. CDR3 in amino acids: CSARVSPEFGGYGYTF. The CDR3, as DNA: TGCAGTGCTAGAGTTTCCCCGGAGTTCGGTGGCTATGGCTACACCTTC.

V usage is TRBV20-1 and J usage is TRBJ2-7, with 10 bases identical to TRBD2. The trim removed 6 bases at V and 5 bases at J, leaving 13 bases unmatched. The CDR3 covers 15 residues. Germline CDR1 DFQATT, CDR2 SNEGSKA (reference sequence). CDR3 region: CSAARLAGVAHEQYF. In DNA, the CDR3 is TGCAGTGCGGCCCGCCTAGCGGGAGTAGCCCACGAGCAGTACTTC.

V is TRBV4-1 and J is TRBJ2-6; D is unclear. V was shortened by 4 bases and J by 2 bases, with 15 bases between the two germline ends. Germline-derived CDR1 and CDR2 are MGHRA and YSYEKL. The CDR3 spans 17 residues. CDR3 in amino acids: CASSPNHLGTGANVLTF. Here the CDR3 DNA reads TGCGCCAGCAGCCCAAACCATCTAGGCACTGGGGCCAACGTCCTGACTTTC.

This clonotype was observed a handful of times. The chain couples TRBV5-6 to TRBJ2-7; 7 bases agree with TRBD1. Germline loops: CDR1 SGHDT, CDR2 YYEEEE. This CDR3 contains 14 residues. The ends lost 2 bases at V and 2 bases at J; junction bases unmatched: 4. In DNA, the CDR3 is TGTGCCAGCAGCTTCGGGACAGCCCCCTACGAGCAGTACTTC. Translating it yields CASSFGTAPYEQYF.

This clonotype has only a few counts. The CDR3 bases are TGTGCTAGTGGTCCCTCGGGCCAGCCATATGGCTACACCTTC. This encodes CASGPSGQPYGYTF. The rearrangement joins TRBV12-5 to TRBJ1-2; the D is unclear. V was cut by 5 bases and J by 5 bases, with 15 bases left in between. The CDR3 sequence is 14 residues long. Germline CDR1 is LGHNT and CDR2 is FRNRAP.

The rearrangement uses TRBV4-2 and TRBJ2-3; tentatively, D is TRBD2 (6 bases). The CDR3 spans 16 residues. Trimming shortened V by 0 bases and J by 1 base, and 11 bases separated the two germline ends. Germline V gene lookup returns CDR1 LGHNA and CDR2 YNFKEQ. CDR3 protein: CASSQDPASGTDTQYF. CDR3 coding DNA: TGTGCCAGCAGCCAAGATCCGGCTAGCGGCACAGATACGCAGTATTTT.

The chain combines TRBV10-3 with TRBJ2-5; 8 bases map to TRBD2. CDR1 is ENHRY and CDR2 is SYGVKD in the germline V gene. J lost 7 bases, V lost 0 bases, and 1 base had no gene match. The CDR3 spans 13 residues. The CDR3 region is CAISESGLGTQYF. CDR3 coding DNA: TGTGCCATCAGTGAGTCGGGACTAGGGACCCAGTACTTC.

This clonotype was counted between two and nine times. The CDR3 here is CASSEWGTGSEKLFF. The CDR3 bases are TGTGCCAGCAGTGAATGGGGGACAGGGAGTGAAAAACTGTTTTTT. The chain has TRBV25-1 and TRBJ1-4; 9 nucleotides agree with TRBD1. This CDR3 is 15 amino acids long. With 1 base clipped from V and 7 bases from J, the junction kept 4 bases outside the gene matches. Per germline, CDR1 MGHDK and CDR2 SYGVNS.

The chain carries TRBV15 and TRBJ2-7; D may correspond to TRBD1 or TRBD2 (5 bases each). The CDR3 is 15 amino acids. V lost 3 bases and J 3 bases, leaving 15 bases between the germline ends. The germline V gene has CDR1 LNHNV and CDR2 YYDKDF (reference sequence). The CDR3 is CATSRGTSILYEQYF. In nucleotides, the CDR3 is TGTGCCACCAGCAGGGGGACGTCCATACTCTACGAGCAGTACTTC.

The chain joins TRBV7-9 to TRBJ1-4, with TRBD1 matching 8 bases. Germline assignment: CDR1 SEHNR and CDR2 FQNEAQ (reference sequence). With V trimmed by 2 bases and J by 5 bases, 10 bases remained unmatched. This CDR3 is 17 amino acids long. The CDR3 DNA follows: TGTGCCAGCAGCTTATTCAGAGGACAGGGCTGGAATGAAAAACTGTTTTTT. Translation gives CASSLFRGQGWNEKLFF.

This clonotype was counted many times. The chain combines TRBV5-1 with TRBJ2-6; perhaps TRBD2 as D (5 bases). Germline CDR1 and CDR2: SGHRS and YFSETQ. The CDR3 length is 16 residues. The germline V and J ends were trimmed by 4 bases and 0 bases, with 11 bases remaining between them. The CDR3 here is CASSRSGSSGANVLTF. The CDR3 coding sequence is TGCGCCAGCAGCCGCAGCGGTTCCTCTGGGGCCAACGTCCTGACTTTC. Using reference TRBV5-1 and TRBJ2-6 for the parts outside the CDR3, the full variable domain is KAGVTQTPRYLIKTRGQQVTLSCSPISGHRSVSWYQQTPGQGLQFLFEYFSETQRNKGNFPGRFSGRQFSNSRSEMNVSTLELGDSALYLCASSRSGSSGANVLTFGAGSRLTVL.

The V gene is TRBV6-4, the J gene TRBJ1-5; no definite D call. V was trimmed by 5 bases and J by 1 base, leaving 15 bases between them. Germline V lookup: CDR1 MRHNA, CDR2 SNTAGT. This CDR3 has 16 residues. CDR3 sequence reads: CASSQKEGESNQPQHF. The CDR3 region has the DNA TGTGCCAGCAGTCAGAAGGAGGGTGAAAGCAATCAGCCCCAGCATTTT.

The chain carries TRBV28 and TRBJ2-7, with D perhaps matching TRBD1 or TRBD2 (6 bases each). V shed 7 bases and J shed 2 bases, with 12 bases lying between them. The CDR3 consists of 13 residues. The germline V gene has CDR1 MDHEN and CDR2 SYDVKM. The CDR3 DNA reads as TGTGCCAGCACCCAGGAGGGGGCCTACGAGCAGTACTTC. Translating gives CASTQEGAYEQYF.

V gene TRBV9 combines with J gene TRBJ2-3, with D perhaps matching TRBD2 (6 bases). The CDR3 contains 15 residues. Germline loops: CDR1 SGDLS, CDR2 YYNGEE. V was cut by 2 bases and J by 1 base, with 11 bases left in between. Written as DNA, the CDR3 is TGTGCCAGCAGCGTTCGGGAGTTAGGCACAGATACGCAGTATTTT. It specifies CASSVRELGTDTQYF.

Remarks on this clonotype: An end of the junction differs from the germline gene, which may be a read error. The genes are TRBV5-1 and TRBJ2-6; perhaps TRBD2 as D (5 bases). Germline V gene lookup returns CDR1 SGHRS and CDR2 YFSETQ. The CDR3 spans 15 residues. In nucleotides, the CDR3 is TGCGCCGGCAGCTGGACTGCCTCTGGGGCCAACGTCCTGACTTTC. Translation: CAGSWTASGANVLTF.

This clonotype showed up many times. The chain has TRBV9 and TRBJ2-7; D is possibly TRBD2 (5 bases). This CDR3 is built from 13 residues. Germline CDR1 SGDLS, CDR2 YYNGEE. Trimming shortened V by 3 bases and J by 3 bases, and 10 bases separated the two germline ends. CDR3: CASSAGTHYEQYF. The CDR3 region has the DNA TGTGCCAGCAGCGCGGGAACCCACTACGAGCAGTACTTC.

This clonotype was detected a few times. This chain links TRBV7-6 with TRBJ1-1; D unclear. V was shortened by 4 bases and J by 1 base, with 10 bases between the two germline ends. The CDR3 extends over 14 amino acids. CDR1 and CDR2 from the germline V gene are SGHVS and FNYEAQ. CDR3 protein: CASSSTLKNTEAFF. The CDR3 coding sequence is TGTGCCAGCAGCTCGACACTCAAGAACACTGAAGCTTTCTTT.